This T cell receptor beta chain stems from a study of T cell changes during pregnancy in multiple sclerosis. Profiling relied on immunoSEQ multiplex PCR, and the TCRdb table lists in-frame clones only, not all of them. The table has fewer than 45,000 clones, almost 95% seen once. The sample consisted of CD8+ T cells from peripheral blood mononuclear cells, taken in the third trimester of pregnancy. The source is a female donor with multiple sclerosis, enrolled in a pregnancy study.

CDR3 protein: CASSSRLAGKHTQYF. The CDR3 DNA follows: TGTGCCAGCAGTTCTCGACTAGCGGGGAAACATACGCAGTATTTT. The chain recombines TRBV28 with TRBJ2-3; TRBD2 aligns across 11 bases. V lost 4 bases to trimming and J lost 7 bases; unmatched junction nucleotides: 7. The CDR3 runs 15 residues. Germline assignment: CDR1 MDHEN and CDR2 SYDVKM.